The TCR beta chain described here comes from a study of glioma-infiltrating T cells. The study's findings and limits: CDR3 overlap between tissue and blood was very small. Non-neoplastic patients had below-expected tissue-blood divergence, while all gliomas exceeded expectation.

Germline V gives CDR1 MNHGY, CDR2 SVAAGI. The CDR3 runs to 14 residues. Trimming at V came to 3 bases and at J to 2 bases, leaving 4 bases not matched to a gene. In its sample, this clonotype was seen once. The antigen is undetermined. A much larger clone differs by one base, so this may be a read error. Using RNA template, CDR3s of TCR alpha and beta were amplified with iRepertoire arm-PCR. Tissue mRNA or PBMC total RNA, about 95-450 ng, went into one-step reverse transcription and amplification. TCRdb fed the multiplex PCR reads into MiXCR, producing one record per CDR3 protein. The table shows 85,000 to 110,000 distinct CDR3 sequences, with around 29% occurring only once.

The chain joins TRBV6-9 to TRBJ2-7; the match to TRBD1 covers 7 bases. This TCR was recovered from a human donor with low-grade glioma or glioblastoma, undergoing nonglioma brain surgery, or in good health (not recorded which). The source material was glioma tissue, nonneoplastic brain tissue, or PBMCs (not recorded which). CDR3 coding DNA: TGTGCCAGCAGTTACGGGACAGACCCCTACGAGCAGTACTTC. This encodes CASSYGTDPYEQYF.